The clone carrying this T cell receptor (beta chain) was counted ten times or more. What it binds is unknown. The data derive from a study of T cell repertoires in cytomegalovirus infection. Study context: Public TCR beta signature analysis indicated the presence of both CMV infection and matching HLA type. Findings and limits, study-wide: CMV carriers having the relevant HLA were flagged by cumulative public TCR beta family frequency.

The CDR3 contains 17 residues. Trimming stripped 0 bases from V and 1 base from J, with 15 bases between. Germline V gives CDR1 MNHNY, CDR2 SVGAGI (reference sequence). Each CDR3 protein gets one entry after TCRdb re-called the reads with MiXCR. This sample has roughly 280,000 distinct CDR3 sequences, with 20% to 25% found just once. The sequencing used cultured PBMCs, collected from culture after CMV antigen stimulation. The receptor was isolated from a human donor in good health (CMV status not recorded). Some clones in this sample may be carry-over from other donors' samples. The chain uses TRBV6-6 and TRBJ2-5; D gene unclear. The CDR3 sequence is CASSYSRVTFGQETQYF. The CDR3 DNA reads TGTGCCAGCAGTTACTCGAGAGTCACCTTTGGCCAAGAGACCCAGTACTTC.